This TCR beta chain was found in a study of cytomegalovirus exposure and HLA in healthy donors. Germline V gene data show CDR1 as SNHLY and CDR2 as FYNNEI. The CDR3 totals 15 residues. J gave up 4 bases and V 7 bases, and 11 bases lay outside the gene matches. This clone appeared once. The antigen remains undetermined. General observations from the study: Among TCR sequences, most were rare, though some public TCRs appeared in many donors. As a later analysis showed, a missense DCLRE1C variant was linked to trimming of TCR beta V- and J-genes.

The PCR employed 60 Vbeta primers together with 13 Jbeta primers. Libraries were prepared by immunoSEQ multiplex PCR; TCRdb keeps only in-frame clonotypes and omits some of them. The sample consists of about 150,000 clones, around 75% of them appearing once. Specimen: PBMCs. The genes are TRBV2 and TRBJ1-2; 8 positions match TRBD1. The sequence was obtained from a woman under 30 in good health and CMV-seronegative. The CDR3: CASTRDRLDGYGYTF. The CDR3 nucleotides read TGTGCCAGCACTAGGGACAGGTTGGATGGCTATGGCTACACCTTC.